This entry features one T cell receptor (beta chain) sequence. This record comes from a study of shared clonotypes between healthy human individuals. In the naive CD8 group, cells lacked CD45RO and were positively selected for CCR7, so terminally differentiated effector memory CD45RA+ cells were left out. Produced via immunoSEQ multiplex PCR; TCRdb's table is partial and in-frame only. The top ten clones hold 1.2% of a sample with nearly 2 million clones, about 95% of them seen once. The receptor comes from a man between 18 and 35 years old in good health. Sequencing was carried out using naive CD8+ T cells sorted from blood.

CDR3 in amino acids: CASSHTEEGGTYNEQFF. The CDR3 nucleotides read TGTGCCAGCAGCCACACTGAGGAGGGCGGAACCTACAATGAGCAGTTCTTC. The chain uses TRBV13 and TRBJ2-1; D possibly corresponds to TRBD2 (6 bases). Germline CDR1 is PRHDT and CDR2 is FYEKMQ (reference sequence). This CDR3 spans 17 amino acids. V was shortened by 5 bases and J by 2 bases, with 19 bases between the two germline ends.